These 28 T cell receptor beta chains came from one sample sequenced in a study of regulatory T cells in long-lasting Graves disease. The time point was: newly diagnosed GD, antithyroid drugs for less than 3 months. Extracted RNA from PBMCs served as the source of the TCR library. iRepertoire HTBI primers and Arm-PCR of CDR3 regions built TCR beta libraries. One entry per CDR3 protein, called by TCRdb with MiXCR from the multiplex PCR reads. This sample has about 610,000 distinct CDR3 sequences, with roughly a sixth found just once. This sample was also put to use in a study of T cells in Graves' hyperthyroidism and ophthalmopathy.

The sequencing used peripheral blood mononuclear cells (PBMCs), collected at new diagnosis, from a patient treated with antithyroid drugs. All receptors derive from a man between 18 and 29 years old with Graves disease.

This clonotype was observed many times. The V and J genes are TRBV28 and TRBJ2-7; 12 nucleotides match TRBD2. The V gene end was trimmed by 5 bases and the J gene end by 10 bases; junction bases not matched to a gene: 15. CDR3 length equals 16 residues. Germline CDR1 reads MDHEN; CDR2 reads SYDVKM. This CDR3 is CASSVNRASGRAEQYF. The CDR3 region has the DNA TGTGCCAGCAGTGTTAATAGGGCTAGCGGGAGGGCCGAACAGTACTTC.

V gene TRBV12-3 or TRBV12-4 combines with J gene TRBJ2-1; D is unclear. This CDR3 comprises 14 residues. V dropped 3 bases and J dropped 0 bases, with 6 bases sitting between them. The CDR3 loop is CASSFEVSYNEQFF. As DNA, the CDR3 is TGTGCCAGCAGTTTCGAGGTCTCCTACAATGAGCAGTTCTTC.

The sample holds many counts of this clonotype. This chain links TRBV11-2 with TRBJ2-7; 9 bases match TRBD1. V was pared by 5 bases and J by 3 bases, with 8 bases of the junction left unmatched. Per the germline V gene, CDR1 is SGHAT and CDR2 is FQNNGV. The CDR3 sequence is 15 residues long. The CDR3 loop is CASSLGETGGYEQYF. CDR3 bases: TGTGCCAGCAGCCTGGGCGAGACAGGGGGCTACGAGCAGTACTTC.

This chain joins TRBV7-8 and TRBJ1-1; no clear D. Between the trimmed V and J ends, which lost 5 bases and 6 bases, there was a span of 13 bases. Per germline, CDR1 SGHVS and CDR2 FQNEAQ. The CDR3 has 13 amino acids. The CDR3 DNA follows: TGTGCCAGCAGCCTGGGGAGGGTGGCTGAAGCTTTCTTT. It is translated as CASSLGRVAEAFF.

This clonotype has a handful of counts. This chain connects TRBV2 to TRBJ2-5; D possibly corresponds to TRBD1 (5 bases). This CDR3 region has 14 residues. V shed 3 bases and J shed 6 bases, with 14 bases lying between them. Germline V gene sequence: CDR1 SNHLY, CDR2 FYNNEI. The CDR3 DNA is TGTGCCAGCAGTGACAGGGCTGGGCTAAAGACCCAGTACTTC. The encoded protein is CASSDRAGLKTQYF.

Ten or more counts support this clonotype. This sequence joins TRBV20-1 and TRBJ2-7; D may be TRBD2 (6 bases). The CDR3 loop spans 14 amino acids. The ends were cut back, 0 bases at V and 3 bases at J, with 12 bases in the middle. Germline lookup yields CDR1 DFQATT and CDR2 SNEGSKA (reference sequence). CDR3 protein: CSARDPSEFYEQYF. As DNA, the CDR3 is TGCAGTGCTAGAGATCCTAGCGAGTTCTACGAGCAGTACTTC.

The chain has TRBV19 and TRBJ1-1, with 11 bases matching TRBD1. Trimming removed 3 bases from V and 1 base from J; junction bases left unmatched: 4. The CDR3 runs 16 residues. Germline V gene data show CDR1 as LNHDA and CDR2 as SQIVND (reference sequence). The CDR3 protein is CASSIWGQGENTEAFF. The CDR3 DNA sequence: TGTGCCAGTAGTATCTGGGGACAGGGGGAGAACACTGAAGCTTTCTTT.

This clonotype has a handful of counts. The chain has TRBV19 and TRBJ2-7; no clear D. Trimming took 1 base from V and 0 from J, leaving 7 bases between them. Germline values: CDR1 LNHDA, CDR2 SQIVND (reference sequence). The CDR3 runs to 14 residues. The CDR3 is CASSIADGSYEQYF. CDR3 coding DNA: TGTGCCAGTAGTATAGCTGACGGCTCCTACGAGCAGTACTTC.

V is TRBV24-1 and J is TRBJ2-2, with D perhaps matching TRBD2 (6 bases). CDR3 length: 15 amino acids. V was trimmed by 1 base and J by 4 bases, leaving 9 bases between them. In germline, CDR1 is KGHDR, CDR2 SFDVKD. CDR3 DNA: TGTGCCACCAGTGATTTTAGACTAGGCACCGGGGAGCTGTTTTTT. Amino acid sequence: CATSDFRLGTGELFF.

The chain couples TRBV30 to TRBJ1-5, with TRBD1 as a possible D gene (5 bases). V gave up 1 base and J gave up 2 bases, with 9 bases separating them. The CDR3 has 14 residues. Germline CDR1 GTSNPN, CDR2 SVGIG (reference sequence). As DNA, the CDR3 is TGTGCCTGGAGTGAAGGGGTCCGCAATCAGCCCCAGCATTTT. Protein product: CAWSEGVRNQPQHF.

In its sample, this clonotype was seen a few times. The rearrangement links TRBV9 to TRBJ2-5; 8 nucleotides align to TRBD1. CDR1 is SGDLS, CDR2 YYNGEE, per germline. This CDR3 has 17 amino acids. The V gene end was trimmed by 1 base and the J gene end by 3 bases; junction bases not matched to a gene: 11. In DNA form, the CDR3 reads TGTGCCAGCAGCGTAAGCGCAGGGGGCACCCACAAAGAGACCCAGTACTTC. Encoded protein: CASSVSAGGTHKETQYF.

This clonotype was observed many times. The genes are TRBV12-3 or TRBV12-4 and TRBJ2-6; D unclear. CDR3 length equals 15 residues. Trimming stripped 5 bases from V and 3 bases from J, with 11 bases between. CDR3 DNA sequence: TGTGCCAGCAGTCAAGGGAACAGTGGGGCCAACGTCCTGACTTTC. Translating gives CASSQGNSGANVLTF.

This rearrangement joins TRBV11-2 to TRBJ2-2; TRBD2 is a possible D gene (7 bases). CDR3 length: 17 amino acids. V lost 6 bases to trimming and J lost 5 bases, with 22 bases between them. The germline gives CDR1 SGHAT, CDR2 FQNNGV. The chain's CDR3 is CASSLGRGALRTGELFF. The DNA of the CDR3 is TGTGCCAGCAGTCTAGGACGGGGGGCATTGAGGACCGGGGAGCTGTTTTTT.

This clonotype was counted ten times or more. The gene calls are TRBV10-3 and TRBJ2-3; 7 bases agree with TRBD2. This CDR3 is 16 amino acids long. V was pared by 4 bases and J by 2 bases, with 9 bases of the junction left unmatched. CDR1 is ENHRY, CDR2 SYGVKD, per germline. The CDR3 protein is CAISGKAGRTTDTQYF. The CDR3 DNA follows: TGTGCCATCAGTGGTAAAGCGGGACGGACCACAGATACGCAGTATTTT.

This clonotype was observed at least ten times. This rearrangement joins TRBV30 to TRBJ1-1; tentative D call: TRBD1 (5 bases). There are 15 residues in the CDR3. Germline values: CDR1 GTSNPN, CDR2 SVGIG (reference sequence). The CDR3 nucleotides read TGTTCTTCGGGGGGGACCGGTCTTTTGAACACTGAAGCTTTCTTT. It codes for CSSGGTGLLNTEAFF.

This clonotype was picked up a small number of times. The J gene is TRBJ2-1, the V gene TRBV27, with 13 nucleotides matching TRBD2. Looked up from germline, CDR1 is MNHEY and CDR2 is SMNVEV (reference sequence). Trimming cost V 6 bases and J 6 bases; bases outside gene matches: 8. The CDR3 is 16 amino acids. CDR3 region: CASRTMRTSGSNEQFF. The CDR3 DNA reads TGTGCCAGCAGGACTATGCGGACTAGCGGGAGCAATGAGCAGTTCTTC.

The chain carries TRBV6-1 and TRBJ2-2; TRBD1 matches 7 bases. The CDR3 consists of 15 residues. V lost 7 bases, J lost 6 bases, and 11 bases stayed unmatched. CDR1 is MNHNS and CDR2 is SASEGT in the germline V gene. This chain's CDR3 is CASKPDRVRAGELFF. Here the CDR3 DNA reads TGTGCCAGCAAACCCGACAGGGTTCGCGCCGGGGAGCTGTTTTTT.

This sequence joins TRBV6-2 or TRBV6-3 and TRBJ2-3; 9 bases are shared with TRBD2. Trimming cost V 11 bases and J 3 bases; bases outside gene matches: 12. Germline CDR1 MNHEY, CDR2 SVGEGT. This CDR3 has 15 amino acids. CDR3 amino acids: CAEGAGGPGTDTQYF. In nucleotides, the CDR3 is TGTGCCGAGGGGGCGGGAGGGCCGGGGACAGATACGCAGTATTTT.

The V call is TRBV20-1, the J call TRBJ2-7, with 10 bases aligning to TRBD2. With 0 bases clipped from V and 3 bases from J, the junction kept 2 bases outside the gene matches. This CDR3 has 14 residues. The V gene's germline CDR1 is DFQATT and CDR2 SNEGSKA (reference sequence). The CDR3 coding sequence is TGCAGTGCTAGAGATACTAGCGGGAACTACGAGCAGTACTTC. The encoded protein is CSARDTSGNYEQYF.

About this clonotype: A junction end diverges from the germline sequence, so it may reflect a read error. The chain links TRBV5-5 to TRBJ2-2; D ambiguous. Germline V gene sequence: CDR1 SGHKS, CDR2 YYEKEE (reference sequence). The CDR3 is made up of 15 amino acids. The CDR3 reads CASSPVGQNTGELFF. The CDR3 DNA reads as TGCGCCAGCAGCCCGGTGGGTCAGAACACCGGGGAGCTGTTTTTT.

The chain joins TRBV6-2 or TRBV6-3 to TRBJ2-1, with D unresolved. Between the trimmed V and J ends, which lost 3 bases and 8 bases, there was a span of 11 bases. CDR1 is MNHEY, CDR2 SVGEGT, per germline. This CDR3 region has 13 residues. CDR3 amino acids: CASSYFLRDEQFF. DNA of the CDR3: TGTGCCAGCAGTTATTTCTTGCGCGATGAGCAGTTCTTC.

The chain's CDR3 is CASSPMKGQGNSPLHF. The CDR3 DNA sequence: TGTGCCAGCTCACCAATGAAGGGACAGGGAAATTCACCCCTCCACTTT. The chain joins TRBV18 to TRBJ1-6; TRBD1 agrees at 9 bases. Losses at the gene ends were 2 bases for V and 7 bases for J; bases not matched to a gene: 6. The CDR3 is made up of 16 amino acids. In germline, CDR1 is KGHSH, CDR2 LQKENI.

This clonotype was detected many times. The rearrangement joins TRBV20-1 to TRBJ2-7, with 14 bases that match TRBD2. The CDR3 covers 15 residues. V was pared by 3 bases and J by 3 bases, with 4 bases of the junction left unmatched. CDR1 DFQATT and CDR2 SNEGSKA come from the germline V gene (reference sequence). The CDR3 region has the DNA TGCAGTGCTAGGGGACTAGCGGGAGTTGGCTACGAGCAGTACTTC. Protein sequence: CSARGLAGVGYEQYF.

This clonotype was detected only a few times. The gene calls are TRBV5-1 and TRBJ2-1; 10 bases are shared with TRBD2. This CDR3 comprises 15 residues. The V gene's germline CDR1 is SGHRS and CDR2 YFSETQ. V lost 4 bases to trimming and J lost 5 bases; unmatched junction nucleotides: 6. CDR3 amino acids: CASSEAGGANNEQFF. CDR3 sequence (DNA): TGCGCCAGCAGCGAAGCGGGAGGGGCCAACAATGAGCAGTTCTTC.

This clonotype occurred many times. The chain couples TRBV6-1 to TRBJ2-1, with 9 bases identical to TRBD1. The CDR3 is 13 residues long. J lost 9 bases, V lost 6 bases, and 6 bases had no gene match. Germline loops: CDR1 MNHNS, CDR2 SASEGT. CDR3: CASRRTGASEQFF. In DNA form, the CDR3 reads TGTGCCAGCAGGAGGACAGGGGCGAGTGAGCAGTTCTTC.

This clonotype was recorded many times. The V gene is TRBV12-3 or TRBV12-4, the J gene TRBJ2-2; D may be TRBD1 (6 bases). CDR3 size: 17 residues. Trimming cost V 6 bases and J 3 bases, with 20 bases left between them. The CDR3 coding sequence is TGTGCCAGCAGACGAGACCCGAGACAGGCGTACACCGGGGAGCTGTTTTTT. This gives the protein CASRRDPRQAYTGELFF.

This clonotype was recorded a few times. The chain combines TRBV19 with TRBJ2-7, with D unresolved. The V gene's germline CDR1 is LNHDA and CDR2 SQIVND (reference sequence). CDR3 size: 13 residues. Trimming left V 3 bases short and J 3 bases short, with 9 bases between. The CDR3 here is CASSIGQVYEQYF. The CDR3 DNA is TGTGCCAGTAGTATTGGGCAGGTCTACGAGCAGTACTTC.

This clonotype turned up a few times. The chain joins TRBV10-3 to TRBJ2-7; TRBD2 aligns across 7 bases. The J segment lost 4 bases and the V segment lost 0 bases, leaving 6 bases of the junction unmatched. The CDR3 covers 15 residues. The germline V gene has CDR1 ENHRY and CDR2 SYGVKD. CDR3 in DNA: TGTGCCATCAGTGAGTCCCCGGGAGCGGGGTACGAGCAGTACTTC. Its protein is CAISESPGAGYEQYF.